A single sample is the source of the 27 T cell receptor beta chains below, sequenced in a study of T cell responses to AZD1222 COVID-19 vaccine. Method: immunoSEQ multiplex PCR; TCRdb's copy keeps in-frame clones and lacks some. Of about 190,000 clones listed, 90% to 95% were seen once; the top ten hold 9.2%. The sample in question was peripheral blood, obtained on day 0 of AZD1222 vaccination. Every receptor here comes from an adult in good health.

The V and J genes are TRBV3-1 (or the pseudogene TRBV3-2) and TRBJ2-5; D tentatively reads TRBD1 or TRBD2 (5 bases each). The CDR3 covers 16 residues. Trimming shortened V by 3 bases and J by 5 bases, and 19 bases separated the two germline ends. CDR1 LGHDT and CDR2 YNNKEL come from the germline V gene (reference sequence). The chain's CDR3 is CASSHVGWGEGETQYF. The CDR3 DNA reads TGTGCCAGCAGCCATGTAGGATGGGGTGAGGGGGAGACCCAGTACTTC.

The chain is built from TRBV29-1 and TRBJ2-2, with no clear D. With 1 base removed from V and 2 bases from J, the gap between germline ends came to 8 bases. The CDR3 extends over 14 amino acids. From germline, CDR1 is SQVTM and CDR2 ANQGSEA. The CDR3 DNA sequence: TGCAGCGTTGAAGTCCGGCTTAACACCGGGGAGCTGTTTTTT. Translation: CSVEVRLNTGELFF.

J is TRBJ1-1 and V is TRBV11-3; maybe TRBD1 (5 bases). The CDR3 is made up of 14 amino acids. Between the trimmed V and J ends, which lost 5 bases and 1 base, there was a span of 11 bases. CDR1 and CDR2 from the germline V gene are SGHNT and YENEEA. The CDR3 DNA is TGTGCCAGCAGCCGTGGGGGAGGGAACACTGAAGCTTTCTTT. It specifies CASSRGGGNTEAFF. Combining the CDR3 with reference TRBV11-3 and TRBJ1-1 gives the whole variable domain EAGVVQSPRYKIIEKKQPVAFWCNPISGHNTLYWYLQNLGQGPELLIRYENEEAVDDSQLPKDRFSAERLKGVDSTLKIQPAELGDSAVYLCASSRGGGNTEAFFGQGTRLTVV.

The chain joins TRBV5-1 to TRBJ1-6; 7 bases are shared with TRBD1. Germline CDR1 reads SGHRS; CDR2 reads YFSETQ. The CDR3 contains 15 residues. Trimming cost V 4 bases and J 7 bases; bases outside gene matches: 8. CDR3 in amino acids: CASSPRDSKNSPLHF. The CDR3, as DNA: TGCGCCAGCAGCCCCCGGGACAGCAAGAATTCACCCCTCCACTTT.

CDR3 sequence (DNA): TGTGCCAGCAGTCTCTACGAGGGAGATGTCGCAACTAATGAAAAACTGTTTTTT. As protein: CASSLYEGDVATNEKLFF. The gene calls are TRBV28 and TRBJ1-4; D gene unclear. Trimming took 5 bases from V and 0 from J, leaving 19 bases between them. The CDR3 totals 18 residues. Germline V gene lookup returns CDR1 MDHEN and CDR2 SYDVKM.

The chain has TRBV4-1 and TRBJ2-7; the match to TRBD1 covers 8 bases. The CDR3 has 14 residues. The V segment lost 4 bases and the J segment 1 base; nucleotides outside the gene matches: 3. In germline, CDR1 is MGHRA, CDR2 YSYEKL. Here the CDR3 reads CASSPGQASYEQYF. CDR3 in DNA: TGCGCCAGCAGCCCGGGACAGGCATCCTACGAGCAGTACTTC.

The chain joins TRBV7-9 to TRBJ1-3; TRBD1 agrees at 8 bases. Germline V gives CDR1 SEHNR, CDR2 FQNEAQ (reference sequence). This CDR3 has 15 amino acids. V lost 1 base to trimming and J lost 1 base; unmatched junction nucleotides: 0. The CDR3: CASSLGTGSGNTIYF. Here the CDR3 DNA reads TGTGCCAGCAGCTTAGGGACAGGGTCTGGAAACACCATATATTTT.

This chain connects TRBV19 to TRBJ2-7, with 10 bases aligning to TRBD1. Per the germline V gene, CDR1 is LNHDA and CDR2 is SQIVND (reference sequence). The CDR3 loop spans 15 amino acids. V dropped 5 bases and J dropped 2; count of bases not matched to a gene: 6. The CDR3 reads CASSFGQGGTYEQYF. In nucleotides, the CDR3 is TGTGCCAGTAGTTTCGGACAGGGGGGAACCTACGAGCAGTACTTC.

A note on this clone: In the same sample, other DNA sequences code for this CDR3. The chain employs TRBV5-1 and TRBJ2-1; D might be TRBD1 (5 bases). Germline CDR1 reads SGHRS; CDR2 reads YFSETQ. This CDR3 spans 15 amino acids. Trimming pared 0 bases from V and 0 bases from J, leaving 7 bases between. CDR3 amino acids: CASSLGQSSYNEQFF. The CDR3 bases are TGCGCCAGCAGCTTGGGACAGAGCTCCTACAATGAGCAGTTCTTC. The full variable domain, its missing parts supplied by reference TRBV5-1 and TRBJ2-1, is KAGVTQTPRYLIKTRGQQVTLSCSPISGHRSVSWYQQTPGQGLQFLFEYFSETQRNKGNFPGRFSGRQFSNSRSEMNVSTLELGDSALYLCASSLGQSSYNEQFFGPGTRLTVL.

J is TRBJ2-7 and V is TRBV4-3; D may be TRBD1 or TRBD2 (5 bases each). The germline V gene encodes CDR1 LGHNA and CDR2 YSLEER. The CDR3 runs to 13 residues. The germline V and J ends were trimmed by 1 base and 6 bases, with 10 bases remaining between them. The CDR3 nucleotides read TGCGCCAGCAGCCAAGCTACTAGGGGCGAGCAGTACTTC. As protein: CASSQATRGEQYF.

The chain recombines TRBV18 with TRBJ2-1, with 8 positions matching TRBD1. CDR3 length: 15 amino acids. The germline V gene has CDR1 KGHSH and CDR2 LQKENI. V lost 10 bases, J lost 7 bases, and 15 bases stayed unmatched. The CDR3 DNA reads as TGTGCCACCGTCCCCGACAGGGGTAAATCGAATGAGCAGTTCTTC. Translated: CATVPDRGKSNEQFF.

The J gene is TRBJ2-3, the V gene TRBV7-8, with D perhaps matching TRBD2 (6 bases). Trimming left V 1 base short and J 0 bases short, with 11 bases between. In germline, CDR1 is SGHVS, CDR2 FQNEAQ. The CDR3 runs 16 residues. As DNA, the CDR3 is TGTGCCAGCAGCTTAGTGCGCGGGGCAAGCACAGATACGCAGTATTTT. It is translated as CASSLVRGASTDTQYF. The variable domain in full, with the rest retrieved from reference TRBV7-8 and TRBJ2-3, is GAGVSQSPRYKVAKRGQDVALRCDPISGHVSLFWYQQALGQGPEFLTYFQNEAQLDKSGLPSDRFFAERPEGSVSTLKIQRTQQEDSAVYLCASSLVRGASTDTQYFGPGTRLTVL.

This clone was seen a few times. The chain couples TRBV27 to TRBJ1-5; 9 nucleotides agree with TRBD1. This CDR3 region has 17 residues. Per germline, CDR1 MNHEY and CDR2 SMNVEV (reference sequence). J gave up 0 bases and V 5 bases, and 8 bases lay outside the gene matches. CDR3 sequence (DNA): TGTGCCAGCAGTGAGGGACAGGGCTGGCCTAGCAATCAGCCCCAGCATTTT. This translates into CASSEGQGWPSNQPQHF.

The rearrangement uses TRBV3-1 (or the pseudogene TRBV3-2) and TRBJ2-3; D call uncertain. Germline CDR1 reads LGHDT; CDR2 reads YNNKEL (reference sequence). V lost 1 base to trimming and J lost 6 bases, with 8 bases between them. The CDR3 length is 13 residues. DNA of the CDR3: TGTGCCAGCAGCCAAGTACGTCACGATACGCAGTATTTT. Translation gives CASSQVRHDTQYF.

The J gene is TRBJ2-2, the V gene TRBV5-6; D remains unclear. Germline values: CDR1 SGHDT, CDR2 YYEEEE. CDR3 length: 13 amino acids. V lost 3 bases and J lost 3, with 6 bases in between. CDR3 DNA: TGTGCCAGCAGCTGGCCTTACACCGGGGAGCTGTTTTTT. This sequence encodes CASSWPYTGELFF.

The chain recombines TRBV5-1 with TRBJ2-6, with 7 bases identical to TRBD1. The CDR3 covers 18 residues. Germline V gene sequence: CDR1 SGHRS, CDR2 YFSETQ. V trimming: 0 bases; J trimming: 0 bases; junction bases outside the gene matches: 6. The CDR3 bases are TGCGCCAGCAGCTTGGCCGGGACAGCCAGCTCTGGGGCCAACGTCCTGACTTTC. It yields the protein CASSLAGTASSGANVLTF.

V gene TRBV3-1 (or the pseudogene TRBV3-2) combines with J gene TRBJ2-7; D call uncertain. Germline V lookup: CDR1 LGHDT, CDR2 YNNKEL (reference sequence). CDR3 length: 16 residues. Trimming removed 0 bases at V and 3 bases at J, with 15 bases between. Here the CDR3 DNA reads TGTGCCAGCAGCCAAGAAATAGGTGGCGCGATCTACGAGCAGTACTTC. This sequence encodes CASSQEIGGAIYEQYF.

The chain links TRBV4-1 to TRBJ1-2, with TRBD1 identical over 7 bases. With 4 bases clipped from V and 6 bases from J, the junction kept 11 bases outside the gene matches. Germline V CDR1 and CDR2: MGHRA, YSYEKL. This CDR3 contains 15 residues. In DNA, the CDR3 is TGCGCCAGCAGCCTTACCCCCCAGGGGGTGAATGGCTACACCTTC. Amino acid sequence: CASSLTPQGVNGYTF.

The chain couples TRBV15 to TRBJ2-1; the D gene could be TRBD1 or TRBD2 (5 bases each). Germline loops: CDR1 LNHNV, CDR2 YYDKDF (reference sequence). Trimming removed 1 base from V and 9 bases from J, with 13 bases in between. The CDR3 totals 14 residues. In DNA form, the CDR3 reads TGTGCCACCAGCAGAGCGGCAGGGAGAGTTGAGCAGTTCTTC. This encodes CATSRAAGRVEQFF.

The chain is built from TRBV15 and TRBJ1-4, with D perhaps TRBD1 (5 bases). CDR1 is LNHNV and CDR2 is YYDKDF in the germline V gene (reference sequence). The CDR3 runs 14 residues. Between the trimmed V and J ends, which lost 3 bases and 7 bases, there was a span of 12 bases. As DNA, the CDR3 is TGTGCCACCAGCAGCGCGGGACCGGGTGAAAAACTGTTTTTT. Residues: CATSSAGPGEKLFF.

The genes are TRBV6-5 and TRBJ1-6, with a tentative D call TRBD1 (5 bases). Germline V lookup: CDR1 MNHEY, CDR2 SVGAGI. This CDR3 is built from 13 residues. Trimming pared 10 bases from V and 9 bases from J, leaving 16 bases between. The CDR3 spells CATRDVEVSPLHF. For the CDR3, the DNA is TGTGCCACCCGGGACGTCGAGGTTTCACCCCTCCACTTT.

This chain joins TRBV27 and TRBJ1-4; D call uncertain. Trimming shortened V by 2 bases and J by 6 bases, and 10 bases separated the two germline ends. Germline CDR1 is MNHEY and CDR2 is SMNVEV (reference sequence). The length of the CDR3 is 14 residues. The CDR3 DNA reads as TGTGCCAGCAGTTTAGCAGGAAGGGATGAAAAACTGTTTTTT. This encodes CASSLAGRDEKLFF.

The chain combines TRBV7-9 with TRBJ1-3, with TRBD1 as a possible D gene (5 bases). Germline V gene sequence: CDR1 SEHNR, CDR2 FQNEAQ (reference sequence). The V end lost 5 bases, the J end lost 0 bases, and 17 bases lay between the germline ends. This CDR3 is 17 amino acids long. The CDR3 loop reads CASSPRQGLNSGNTIYF. The DNA of the CDR3 is TGTGCCAGCAGCCCGCGCCAGGGACTCAACTCTGGAAACACCATATATTTT.

V and J are TRBV4-1 and TRBJ2-3; D uncertain. Germline values: CDR1 MGHRA, CDR2 YSYEKL. Trimming took off 0 bases at V and 3 bases at J, with 7 bases between the two ends. The CDR3 runs 14 residues. This CDR3 reads CASSQERTTDTQYF. CDR3 in DNA: TGCGCCAGCAGCCAAGAGCGGACGACAGATACGCAGTATTTT.

This clone is medium-sized. The rearrangement joins TRBV13 to TRBJ2-3; unclear D gene. This CDR3 comprises 16 residues. V was shortened by 6 bases and J by 6 bases, with 22 bases between the two germline ends. Germline assignment: CDR1 PRHDT and CDR2 FYEKMQ (reference sequence). The CDR3 coding sequence is TGTGCCAGCAGTTGGATTAAGTCCCTCTCAATGGATACGCAGTATTTT. This codes for CASSWIKSLSMDTQYF.

The chain joins TRBV21-1 to TRBJ2-1; the DNA was not compared with TRBD1, the D call given in the table. TRBV21-1 counts as a pseudogene. The CDR3 has 19 residues. The CDR3 DNA reads TGTGCCAGCAGCAAAATATTTCTGAGGGGGCCAACCCCCTACAATGAGCAGTTCTTC. Its protein is CASSKIFLRGPTPYNEQFF.

About this clone: One end of the junction does not line up with germline, which may come from a read error. The V and J genes are TRBV7-7 and TRBJ2-7; 10 bases agree with TRBD2. Germline loops: CDR1 SSHAT, CDR2 FNYEAQ (reference sequence). CDR3 length equals 15 residues. In DNA, the CDR3 is TGTGCTAGCAGCTTAGCTCTAGCGGGAGCCGACGAGCAGTACTTC. Its protein is CASSLALAGADEQYF.